These T cell receptor beta chains were read from a single sample in a study of blood T cell repertoires in COVID-19. Assay used: immunoSEQ multiplex PCR; TCRdb lists only in-frame clones, some missing. Of fewer than 250,000 clones listed, about 90% were seen once; the top ten hold 7.5% to 10%. Sequenced: PBMCs or T cells enriched from blood (not recorded which). The receptors were sampled from a woman aged 18-35 years who had recovered from COVID-19. Both conserved end residues are part of each CDR3. The D gene is left open where the match is weak. Clone size is stated in some rows and not others, as once, few, many or a class when expanded.

d_gene	abundance	v_gene	j_gene	CDR3nt	CDR3aa
TRBD1	NA	TRBV7-9	TRBJ1-2	TGTGCCAGCAGTCCCACACAGGGGACGGAGGGCTACACCTTC	CASSPTQGTEGYTF
TRBD1	few	TRBV9	TRBJ1-2	TGTGCCAGCAGCCCCCGGGACAGGGGCGAGATCTATGGCTACACCTTC	CASSPRDRGEIYGYTF
NA	NA	TRBV10-3	TRBJ1-2	TGTGCCATCAGTGAGTCGGCCCCCTTTGACAGGACAGCTAACTATGGCTACACCTTC	CAISESAPFDRTANYGYTF
TRBD1	NA	TRBV4-2	TRBJ2-5	TGTGCCAGCAGCCAACCTACAGGGGGAGAGACCCAGTACTTC	CASSQPTGGETQYF
NA	NA	TRBV2	TRBJ1-2	TGTGCCAGCAGTCCGGGACAACTGGGCACCTTC	CASSPGQLGTF
NA	NA	TRBV9	TRBJ2-3	TGTGCCAGCAGCGTAAGCTCAATAGATACGCAGTATTTT	CASSVSSIDTQYF
NA	few	TRBV3-1/TRBV3-2	TRBJ1-6	TGTGCCAGCAGCCTTGGACAGTCTAATTCACCCCTCCACTTT	CASSLGQSNSPLHF
NA	NA	TRBV4-2	TRBJ2-6	TGTGCCAGCAGCCAATCAGGATACTCTGGGGCCAACGTCCTGACTTTC	CASSQSGYSGANVLTF
TRBD1	NA	TRBV30	TRBJ1-1	TGTGCCGGGGGACAGGGGGGCCCTGAAGCTTTCTTT	CAGGQGGPEAFF
TRBD2	NA	TRBV5-1	TRBJ2-1	TGCGCCAGCAGCTTAGTACCTAGCGGGGTTAACAATGAGCAGTTCTTC	CASSLVPSGVNNEQFF
TRBD1	few	TRBV2	TRBJ2-7	TGTGCCAGTAATACCGGGACAGGGCCCTACGAGCAGTACTTC	CASNTGTGPYEQYF
NA	NA	TRBV5-5	TRBJ1-1	TGTGCCAGCAGCCGAACTACAGGGTCTGAAGCTTTCTTT	CASSRTTGSEAFF
NA	NA	TRBV7-9	TRBJ2-5	TGTGCCAGCAGCTTTGGGGGGGGCTCCCCTTTAGAGACCCAGTACTTC	CASSFGGGSPLETQYF
NA	NA	TRBV7-2	TRBJ1-5	TGTGCCAGCAGCTTAGGAACAGGGATCGGCAATCAGCCCCAGCATTTT	CASSLGTGIGNQPQHF
NA	NA	TRBV10-1	TRBJ1-1	TGCGCCAGCAGTCTAACCGGGAACACTGAAGCTTTCTTT	CASSLTGNTEAFF
NA	NA	TRBV30	TRBJ1-3	TGTGCCTGGAAAACCGGGACTTACTCTGGAAACACCATATATTTT	CAWKTGTYSGNTIYF
TRBD2	NA	TRBV30	TRBJ2-7	TGTGCCTGGAGCGAACCGGGACTAGCGGGTTTTGAGCAGTACTTC	CAWSEPGLAGFEQYF
NA	NA	TRBV27	TRBJ2-7	TGTGCCAGCAGTAGATACCGGGAGATCTACGAGCAGTACTTC	CASSRYREIYEQYF
NA	NA	TRBV2	TRBJ1-1	TGTGCCAGCACGACAGGGAACACTGAAGCTTTCTTT	CASTTGNTEAFF
NA	NA	TRBV19	TRBJ2-7	TGTGCCAGTAGTATTGGAGGCGGAGGATCCTACGAGCAGTACTTC	CASSIGGGGSYEQYF
TRBD2	NA	TRBV25-1	TRBJ2-3	TGTGCCAGCGGACACGGCGGGGGGGCCTCGGATACGCAGTATTTT	CASGHGGGASDTQYF
NA	NA	TRBV5-4	TRBJ1-6	TGTGCCAGCAGCTCCGGCGGGGATCCACCCCTCCACTTT	CASSSGGDPPLHF
TRBD1	NA	TRBV9	TRBJ1-2	TGTGCCAGCAGCTTTCAAGACGGGGACAGGGATGGCTACACCTTC	CASSFQDGDRDGYTF